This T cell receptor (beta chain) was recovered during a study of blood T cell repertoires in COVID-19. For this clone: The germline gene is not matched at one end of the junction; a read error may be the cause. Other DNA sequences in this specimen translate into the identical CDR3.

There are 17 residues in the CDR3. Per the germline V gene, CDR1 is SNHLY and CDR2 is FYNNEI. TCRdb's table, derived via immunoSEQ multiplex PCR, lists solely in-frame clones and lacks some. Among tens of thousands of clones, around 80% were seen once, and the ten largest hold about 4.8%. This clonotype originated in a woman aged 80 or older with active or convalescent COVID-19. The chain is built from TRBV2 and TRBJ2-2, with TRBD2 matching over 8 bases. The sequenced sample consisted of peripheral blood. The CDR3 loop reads CPTPRAGGGGDTGELFF. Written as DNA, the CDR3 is TGCCCCACCCCCCGGGCCGGGGGGGGCGGGGACACCGGGGAGCTGTTTTTT. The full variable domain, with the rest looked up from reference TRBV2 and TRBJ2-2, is EPEVTQTPSHQVTQMGQEVILRCVPISNHLYFYWYRQILGQKVEFLVSFYNNEISEKSEIFDDQFSVERPDGSNFTLKIRSTKLEDSAMYFCPTPRAGGGGDTGELFFGEGSRLTVL.